The rows below give T cell receptor beta chains drawn from one sample of a study of neoadjuvant anti-PD-1 for oral cavity cancer. Some clones are missing from TCRdb's copy, which holds only in-frame ones; the method was immunoSEQ multiplex PCR. The sample records approximately 14,000 clones, 70% to 75% being singletons. Source: PBMCs, taken before nivolumab (anti-PD-1) treatment. The receptors derive from a person aged 35-79 years with oral cavity squamous cell carcinoma. CDR3s include the opening cysteine and the closing phenylalanine or tryptophan. Fields, in order: J gene, clone size, D gene, V gene, CDR3 protein, CDR3 DNA. The D gene is left open where the match is weak. Rows may omit the clone size; those that give it use once, few, many or a size class.

J: TRBJ2-1
size: NA
D: NA
V: TRBV7-8
CDR3: CASSLVAGSSNEQFF
DNA: TGTGCCAGCAGCTTAGTGGCAGGTAGTAGCAATGAGCAGTTCTTC

J: TRBJ2-5
size: few
D: NA
V: TRBV7-3
CDR3: CASSTGPGETQYF
DNA: TGTGCCAGCAGCACTGGGCCGGGGGAGACCCAGTACTTC

J: TRBJ2-1
size: NA
D: TRBD2
V: TRBV15
CDR3: CATSRHSPGTSGRANEQFF
DNA: TGTGCCACCAGCAGACATAGTCCCGGGACTAGCGGGAGGGCCAATGAGCAGTTCTTC

J: TRBJ2-7
size: few
D: TRBD1
V: TRBV5-6
CDR3: CASSLAGGQSFYF
DNA: TGTGCCAGCAGCTTGGCAGGGGGACAGTCGTTTTACTTC

J: TRBJ1-2
size: NA
D: NA
V: TRBV7-9
CDR3: CASSPSYYGYTF
DNA: TGTGCCAGCAGCCCGAGTTACTATGGCTACACCTTC

J: TRBJ2-1
size: NA
D: TRBD2
V: TRBV27
CDR3: CASSTYSGSGNEQFF
DNA: TGTGCCAGCAGCACATATAGCGGGAGTGGCAATGAGCAGTTCTTC

J: TRBJ2-2
size: NA
D: TRBD1
V: TRBV7-7
CDR3: CASSLMAGTGYTGELFF
DNA: TGTGCCAGCAGCTTGATGGCCGGGACAGGGTACACCGGGGAGCTGTTTTTT

J: TRBJ1-2
size: NA
D: NA
V: TRBV5-4
CDR3: CASSLAGSAGYDYTF
DNA: TGTGCCAGCAGCTTGGCCGGTTCGGCAGGTTATGACTACACCTTC

J: TRBJ2-5
size: NA
D: NA
V: TRBV7-8
CDR3: CASSKFLHREGTQYF
DNA: TGTGCCAGCAGCAAGTTTTTGCACAGGGAGGGGACCCAGTACTTC

J: TRBJ2-3
size: few
D: TRBD1
V: TRBV25-1
CDR3: CASSGTGTDTQYF
DNA: TGTGCCAGCAGCGGGACAGGGACAGATACGCAGTATTTT

J: TRBJ2-3
size: NA
D: NA
V: TRBV5-4
CDR3: CASSFSGADTQYF
DNA: TGTGCCAGCAGCTTCTCTGGAGCAGATACGCAGTATTTT

J: TRBJ2-7
size: NA
D: NA
V: TRBV5-5
CDR3: CASSYLSYEQYF
DNA: TGTGCCAGCAGCTACTTGTCCTACGAGCAGTACTTC

J: TRBJ2-4
size: NA
D: NA
V: TRBV30
CDR3: CAGSSVKNIQYF
DNA: TGTGCCGGCAGTTCTGTCAAAAACATTCAGTACTTC

J: TRBJ1-6
size: NA
D: NA
V: TRBV5-4
CDR3: CASSPRDSPLHF
DNA: TGTGCCAGCAGCCCCCGGGATTCACCCCTCCACTTT

J: TRBJ1-5
size: once
D: NA
V: TRBV19
CDR3: CASKAWGTGGNQPQHF
DNA: TGTGCCAGTAAGGCTTGGGGCACGGGGGGAAATCAGCCCCAGCATTTT

J: TRBJ2-2
size: NA
D: NA
V: TRBV5-1
CDR3: CASSWNGGENTGELFF
DNA: TGCGCCAGCAGCTGGAATGGGGGAGAGAACACCGGGGAGCTGTTTTTT

J: TRBJ2-7
size: NA
D: TRBD1
V: TRBV29-1
CDR3: CSVGARDSEQYF
DNA: TGCAGCGTTGGGGCCAGGGACAGCGAGCAGTACTTC

J: TRBJ2-7
size: few
D: TRBD2
V: TRBV7-9
CDR3: CASTGSGGEQYF
DNA: TGTGCCAGCACCGGATCGGGAGGCGAGCAGTACTTC

J: TRBJ1-6
size: NA
D: TRBD1
V: TRBV10-3
CDR3: CAISEALGQGTPLHF
DNA: TGTGCCATCAGTGAAGCTCTAGGACAGGGTACACCCCTCCACTTT

J: TRBJ2-2
size: NA
D: TRBD2
V: TRBV5-1
CDR3: CASSLRPTSGGARGVTGELFF
DNA: TGCGCCAGCAGCTTGCGCCCGACTAGCGGGGGGGCTCGAGGGGTCACCGGGGAGCTGTTTTTT

J: TRBJ2-1
size: NA
D: TRBD2
V: TRBV4-2
CDR3: CASSSPQVGGGDYNEQFF
DNA: TGTGCCAGCAGCTCCCCCCAGGTAGGCGGGGGTGACTACAATGAGCAGTTCTTC

J: TRBJ1-4
size: NA
D: NA
V: TRBV30
CDR3: CAWSVTAISNEKLFF
DNA: TGTGCCTGGAGTGTTACGGCAATTTCTAATGAAAAACTGTTTTTT